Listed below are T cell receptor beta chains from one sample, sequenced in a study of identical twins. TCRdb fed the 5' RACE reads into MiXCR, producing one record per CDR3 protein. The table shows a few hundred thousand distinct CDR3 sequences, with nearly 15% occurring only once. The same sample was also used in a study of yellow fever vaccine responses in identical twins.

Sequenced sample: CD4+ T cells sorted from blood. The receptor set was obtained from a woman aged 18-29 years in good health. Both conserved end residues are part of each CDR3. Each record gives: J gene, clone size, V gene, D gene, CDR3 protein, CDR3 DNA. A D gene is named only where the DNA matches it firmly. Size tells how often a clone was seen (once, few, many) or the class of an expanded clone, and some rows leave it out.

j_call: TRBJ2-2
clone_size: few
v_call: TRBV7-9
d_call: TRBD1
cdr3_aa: CASSSVDRGYTGELFF
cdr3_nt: TGTGCCAGCAGCTCCGTGGACAGGGGATACACCGGGGAGCTGTTTTTT

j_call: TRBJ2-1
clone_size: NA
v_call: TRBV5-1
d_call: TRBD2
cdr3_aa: CASSSRGNNEQFF
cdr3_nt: TGCGCCAGCAGCTCGCGGGGGAACAATGAGCAGTTCTTC

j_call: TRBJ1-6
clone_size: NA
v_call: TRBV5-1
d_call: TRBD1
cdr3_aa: CASSTKPDRGNSPLHF
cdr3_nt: TGCGCCAGCAGCACGAAACCGGACAGGGGTAATTCACCCCTCCACTTT

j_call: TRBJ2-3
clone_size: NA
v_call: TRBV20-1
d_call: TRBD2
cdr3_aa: CSARLAGVDTQYF
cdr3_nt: TGCAGTGCTCGACTAGCGGGGGTAGATACGCAGTATTTT

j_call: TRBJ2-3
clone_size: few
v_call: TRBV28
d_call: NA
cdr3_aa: CASSSSGLSKRTDTQYF
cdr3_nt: NA

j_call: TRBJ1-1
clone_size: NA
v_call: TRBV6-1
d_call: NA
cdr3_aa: CASRHQQNTEAFF
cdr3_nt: TGTGCCAGCAGGCACCAACAGAACACTGAAGCTTTCTTT

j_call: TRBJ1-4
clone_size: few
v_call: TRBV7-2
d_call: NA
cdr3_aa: CASSLPGKANEKLFF
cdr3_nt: TGTGCCAGCAGCCTTCCGGGGAAGGCTAATGAAAAACTGTTTTTT

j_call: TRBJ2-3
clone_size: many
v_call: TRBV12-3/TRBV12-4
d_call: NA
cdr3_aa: CASSTQGGRTDTQYF
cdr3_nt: TGTGCCAGCAGCACCCAGGGGGGGCGGACAGATACGCAGTATTTT

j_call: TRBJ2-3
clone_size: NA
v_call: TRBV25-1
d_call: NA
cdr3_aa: CASSEGEPTFADTQYF
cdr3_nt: TGTGCCAGCAGTGAGGGGGAACCAACATTCGCTGATACGCAGTATTTT

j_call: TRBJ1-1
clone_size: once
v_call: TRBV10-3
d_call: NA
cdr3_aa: CAISDIGVNTEAFF
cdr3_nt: TGTGCCATCAGTGATATAGGGGTGAACACTGAAGCTTTCTTT

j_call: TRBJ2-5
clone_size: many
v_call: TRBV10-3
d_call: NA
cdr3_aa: CAIRPAKQETQYF
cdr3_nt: TGTGCCATCCGGCCGGCAAAGCAAGAGACCCAGTACTTC

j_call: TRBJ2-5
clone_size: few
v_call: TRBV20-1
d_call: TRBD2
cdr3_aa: CSARAGLAGGPPETQYF
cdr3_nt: TGCAGTGCTAGAGCGGGACTAGCGGGAGGGCCTCCGGAGACCCAGTACTTC

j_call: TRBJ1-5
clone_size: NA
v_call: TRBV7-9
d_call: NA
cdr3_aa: CASSLGDASNQPQHF
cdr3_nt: TGTGCCAGCAGCTTAGGCGACGCTAGCAATCAGCCCCAGCATTTT

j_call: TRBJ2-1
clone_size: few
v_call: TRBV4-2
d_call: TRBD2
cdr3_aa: CASSQDPAGGVVHEQFF
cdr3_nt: TGTGCCAGCAGCCAAGATCCGGCGGGGGGTGTCGTTCATGAGCAGTTCTTC

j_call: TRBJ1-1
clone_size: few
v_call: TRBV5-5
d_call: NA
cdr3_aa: CASSFIRGTEAFF
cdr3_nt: TGTGCCAGCAGCTTTATCAGGGGAACTGAAGCTTTCTTT

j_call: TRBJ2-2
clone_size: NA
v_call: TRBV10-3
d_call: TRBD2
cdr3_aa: CAISGIAGDRAGELFF
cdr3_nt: TGTGCCATCAGTGGAATAGCGGGAGACCGGGCCGGGGAGCTGTTTTTT

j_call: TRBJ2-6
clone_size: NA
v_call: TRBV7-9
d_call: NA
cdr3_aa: CAKSTGANVLTF
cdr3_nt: TGTGCCAAGAGTACTGGGGCCAACGTCCTGACTTTC

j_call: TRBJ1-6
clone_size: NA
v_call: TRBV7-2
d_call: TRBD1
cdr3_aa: CASSFVTGSNSPLHF
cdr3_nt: TGTGCCAGCAGCTTTGTGACAGGGTCAAATTCACCCCTCCACTTT

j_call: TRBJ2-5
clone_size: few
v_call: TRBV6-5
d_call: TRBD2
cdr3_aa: CASSSLAGGYQETQYF
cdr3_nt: TGTGCCAGCAGTTCCCTAGCGGGGGGATATCAAGAGACCCAGTACTTC

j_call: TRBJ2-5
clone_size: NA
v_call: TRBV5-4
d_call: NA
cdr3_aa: CASSWGDPGPQETQYF
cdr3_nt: TGTGCCAGCAGTTGGGGGGACCCGGGCCCCCAAGAGACCCAGTACTTC

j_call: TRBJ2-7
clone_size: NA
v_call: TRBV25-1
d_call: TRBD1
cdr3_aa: CASSDRGRYEQYF
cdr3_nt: TGTGCCAGCAGTGACAGGGGGCGTTACGAGCAGTACTTC

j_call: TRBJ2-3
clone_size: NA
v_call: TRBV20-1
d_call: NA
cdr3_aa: CSASTLEWNPSTDTQYF
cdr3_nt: TGCAGTGCTAGCACCCTTGAGTGGAACCCTAGCACAGATACGCAGTATTTT